The 8 T cell receptor beta chains listed next were all sequenced from one sample in a study of blood T cell repertoires in COVID-19. TCRdb's table, derived via immunoSEQ multiplex PCR, lists solely in-frame clones and lacks some. Here the sample spans 200,000 to 250,000 clones, around 90% being singletons. The sequenced material came from PBMCs or T cells enriched from blood (not recorded which). These TCRs come from a man aged 18 to 35 with acute COVID-19.

This clone is a singleton in its sample. The V call is TRBV28, the J call TRBJ2-1; TRBD1 is a possible D gene (6 bases). CDR3 length equals 12 residues. The germline CDR1 and CDR2 sequences are MDHEN and SYDVKM. The V gene lost 6 bases and the J gene lost 5 bases, with 8 bases spanning the gap. Here the CDR3 reads CASRTGNNEQFF. As DNA, the CDR3 is TGTGCCAGCAGGACAGGTAACAATGAGCAGTTCTTC.

V is TRBV19 and J is TRBJ1-2; no clear D gene. This CDR3 comprises 13 residues. Germline values: CDR1 LNHDA, CDR2 SQIVND (reference sequence). The ends were cut back, 4 bases at V and 2 bases at J, with 8 bases in the middle. CDR3 sequence reads: CASSSTQNYGYTF. CDR3 DNA sequence: TGTGCCAGTAGTAGCACCCAGAACTATGGCTACACCTTC. Using reference TRBV19 and TRBJ1-2 for the parts outside the CDR3, the full variable domain is DGGITQSPKYLFRKEGQNVTLSCEQNLNHDAMYWYRQDPGQGLRLIYYSQIVNDFQKGDIAEGYSVSREKKESFPLTVTSAQKNPTAFYLCASSSTQNYGYTFGSGTRLTVV.

This clone has just a few counts. The genes are TRBV11-2 and TRBJ2-7, with a tentative D call TRBD2 (5 bases). Deletions cut 1 base from V and 0 bases from J, with 10 bases between. Germline lookup yields CDR1 SGHAT and CDR2 FQNNGV. The CDR3 consists of 15 residues. The CDR3 sequence: CASSLGLPHSYEQYF. CDR3 DNA: TGTGCCAGCAGCTTAGGACTACCCCACTCCTACGAGCAGTACTTC.

Comments on this clone: At the DNA level, this CDR3 is encoded by other sequences in the same sample as well. The chain combines TRBV28 with TRBJ1-2; TRBD1 aligns across 7 bases. V trimming: 2 bases; J trimming: 2 bases; junction bases outside the gene matches: 2. CDR1 is MDHEN, CDR2 SYDVKM, per germline. The length of the CDR3 is 14 residues. CDR3 loop: CASSLDRVNYGYTF. DNA for the CDR3: TGTGCCAGCAGTTTAGACAGGGTGAACTATGGCTACACCTTC.

The rearrangement joins TRBV5-1 to TRBJ2-7, with D hard to call. V was shortened by 0 bases and J by 6 bases, with 13 bases between the two germline ends. CDR1 is SGHRS and CDR2 is YFSETQ in the germline V gene. The CDR3 has 14 amino acids. CDR3 residues: CASSLAPPSVEQYF. The CDR3 DNA reads as TGCGCCAGCAGCTTGGCCCCCCCGTCGGTCGAGCAGTACTTC. Drawing the rest from reference TRBV5-1 and TRBJ2-7, the complete variable domain is KAGVTQTPRYLIKTRGQQVTLSCSPISGHRSVSWYQQTPGQGLQFLFEYFSETQRNKGNFPGRFSGRQFSNSRSEMNVSTLELGDSALYLCASSLAPPSVEQYFGPGTRLTVT.

The rearrangement uses TRBV6-5 and TRBJ1-2, with TRBD1 as a possible D gene (6 bases). Germline CDR1 reads MNHEY; CDR2 reads SVGAGI. This CDR3 contains 14 residues. Trimming stripped 3 bases from V and 3 bases from J, with 11 bases between. DNA of the CDR3: TGTGCCAGCAGTTATAATAACAGGGACTATGGCTACACCTTC. Translating gives CASSYNNRDYGYTF.

The rearrangement uses TRBV2 and TRBJ2-3; 12 nucleotides match TRBD2. The CDR3 totals 13 residues. V trimming: 7 bases; J trimming: 5 bases; junction bases outside the gene matches: 1. Germline V gene sequence: CDR1 SNHLY, CDR2 FYNNEI. The CDR3 bases are TGTGCCAGCACTAGCGGGAGGGTAGATACGCAGTATTTT. Translated, it gives CASTSGRVDTQYF.

The chain joins TRBV18 to TRBJ2-7; weak D call: TRBD1 (6 bases). Germline lookup yields CDR1 KGHSH and CDR2 LQKENI. V lost 5 bases and J 0 bases, leaving 17 bases between the germline ends. This CDR3 is built from 16 residues. CDR3 protein: CASSLPGTGSSYEQYF. CDR3 sequence (DNA): TGTGCCAGCTCATTACCGGGAACAGGGAGCTCCTACGAGCAGTACTTC.